This is a list of T cell receptor beta chains from one sample in a study of immune heterogeneity within non-small cell lung tumors. TCRdb re-derived calls from the multiplex PCR reads in MiXCR, one entry per CDR3 protein. The repertoire includes 9,500 to 10,000 distinct CDR3 sequences, approximately 34% of them detected once, and about 11% sits in the top ten. The sample was lung tumor tissue. Receptors were obtained from a man aged 55 to 70 with non-small cell lung cancer. The conserved cysteine and the conserved F or W are not part of the CDR3 here. Only part of the rows carry a size: once, few, many, or a class if the clone is expanded.

V gene: TRBV5-6
clone size: NA
CDR3 length: 15
CDR3 protein: ASSRTGIGSGANVLT

V gene: TRBV6-1
clone size: NA
CDR3 length: 10
CDR3 protein: ASSEARGQAF

V gene: TRBV28
clone size: many
CDR3 length: 11
CDR3 protein: ASRFTGDSPLH

V gene: TRBV7-2
clone size: many
CDR3 length: 12
CDR3 protein: ASSNNANTGELF

V gene: TRBV28
clone size: NA
CDR3 length: 14
CDR3 protein: ASSPPAGQGINEQY

V gene: TRBV11-3
clone size: NA
CDR3 length: 12
CDR3 protein: ASSPMSEGYEQY

V gene: TRBV4-2
clone size: many
CDR3 length: 14
CDR3 protein: ASSQGGAGGYNEQF

V gene: TRBV7-7
clone size: NA
CDR3 length: 14
CDR3 protein: ASSTDRGAGTGELF

V gene: TRBV27
clone size: NA
CDR3 length: 13
CDR3 protein: ASSLSISDQETQY

V gene: TRBV5-1
clone size: few
CDR3 length: 13
CDR3 protein: ASSLLGQSTDTQY

V gene: TRBV20-1
clone size: NA
CDR3 length: 13
CDR3 protein: SAGAMPQGGYGYT

V gene: TRBV29-1
clone size: many
CDR3 length: 12
CDR3 protein: SVSIKSRDYGYT

V gene: TRBV20-1
clone size: many
CDR3 length: 11
CDR3 protein: SAPSVAGMEQF

V gene: TRBV27
clone size: many
CDR3 length: 11
CDR3 protein: ASSLRGNQPQH

V gene: TRBV28
clone size: many
CDR3 length: 12
CDR3 protein: ASSLLAGNTEAF

V gene: TRBV7-9
clone size: many
CDR3 length: 12
CDR3 protein: ASSTTPGVYEQY

V gene: TRBV20-1
clone size: medium-sized
CDR3 length: 8
CDR3 protein: SAQGQKET

V gene: TRBV7-3
clone size: many
CDR3 length: 12
CDR3 protein: ASSPGTGLFSQY

V gene: TRBV19
clone size: many
CDR3 length: 17
CDR3 protein: ASSVVGSGTGVNTGELF

V gene: TRBV20-1
clone size: NA
CDR3 length: 12
CDR3 protein: GARVSTHSYEQY

V gene: TRBV20-1
clone size: many
CDR3 length: 13
CDR3 protein: SARDPTSSYNEQF

V gene: TRBV4-1
clone size: many
CDR3 length: 12
CDR3 protein: ASSRVGEYNEQF

V gene: TRBV24-1
clone size: NA
CDR3 length: 14
CDR3 protein: ATSVGCSSGSVTQY

V gene: TRBV9
clone size: once
CDR3 length: 12
CDR3 protein: ASSVTDRGYEQY

V gene: TRBV6-4
clone size: once
CDR3 length: 11
CDR3 protein: ASSGGSTGELF

V gene: TRBV12-3/TRBV12-4
clone size: NA
CDR3 length: 15
CDR3 protein: ASSWGAGGVYNSPLH

V gene: TRBV12-3/TRBV12-4
clone size: medium-sized
CDR3 length: 11
CDR3 protein: ASSPAGPYEQY

V gene: TRBV5-5
clone size: many
CDR3 length: 11
CDR3 protein: ASSPDGLYGYT

V gene: TRBV4-3
clone size: many
CDR3 length: 16
CDR3 protein: ASSQETSGRSLAGELF

V gene: TRBV7-9
clone size: many
CDR3 length: 13
CDR3 protein: ASSFGLAGTDTQY

V gene: TRBV27
clone size: many
CDR3 length: 7
CDR3 protein: ASSPLLL

V gene: TRBV19
clone size: NA
CDR3 length: 14
CDR3 protein: ASSTTLAGGPREQF

V gene: TRBV2
clone size: once
CDR3 length: 12
CDR3 protein: ASRPLRQGNEQF

V gene: TRBV27
clone size: NA
CDR3 length: 15
CDR3 protein: ASSLYWAAQSNQPQH

V gene: TRBV30
clone size: NA
CDR3 length: 11
CDR3 protein: AWSVDRNTEAF

V gene: TRBV12-3/TRBV12-4
clone size: NA
CDR3 length: 13
CDR3 protein: ASQRPRFGKDTQY

V gene: TRBV7-2
clone size: NA
CDR3 length: 16
CDR3 protein: ASSLVGTEFPLGTEAF

V gene: TRBV19
clone size: medium-sized
CDR3 length: 11
CDR3 protein: ASSIQQGQPQH

V gene: TRBV9
clone size: many
CDR3 length: 13
CDR3 protein: ASSVDAQGADTQY

V gene: TRBV12-5
clone size: many
CDR3 length: 13
CDR3 protein: ASGTGTSGSNEQF

V gene: TRBV18
clone size: medium-sized
CDR3 length: 13
CDR3 protein: ASSGSSGTYNEQF

V gene: TRBV28
clone size: many
CDR3 length: 13
CDR3 protein: ASSLIAGLRETQY

V gene: TRBV11-2
clone size: medium-sized
CDR3 length: 12
CDR3 protein: ASSLGGGWYEQY

V gene: TRBV4-1
clone size: many
CDR3 length: 14
CDR3 protein: ASSPTMDSPQDTQY

V gene: TRBV11-2
clone size: NA
CDR3 length: 12
CDR3 protein: ASSLTGSSYEQY

V gene: TRBV20-1
clone size: many
CDR3 length: 11
CDR3 protein: SARDLGTGELF

V gene: TRBV7-9
clone size: NA
CDR3 length: 15
CDR3 protein: ASSFSRPGGTNTEAF

V gene: TRBV6-1
clone size: many
CDR3 length: 14
CDR3 protein: ASYSTIDTLVNEQF

V gene: TRBV7-2
clone size: medium-sized
CDR3 length: 12
CDR3 protein: ASSLVIGAVEAF

V gene: TRBV20-1
clone size: NA
CDR3 length: 14
CDR3 protein: SAIQQGHAWHNEQF

V gene: TRBV7-8
clone size: medium-sized
CDR3 length: 14
CDR3 protein: ASSIQGRQGRTEAF

V gene: TRBV2
clone size: medium-sized
CDR3 length: 15
CDR3 protein: ASSDRGGRAVNTEAF

V gene: TRBV25-1
clone size: many
CDR3 length: 10
CDR3 protein: ASSVKSYEQY

V gene: TRBV12-3/TRBV12-4
clone size: medium-sized
CDR3 length: 15
CDR3 protein: ASSVGHRSSYNSPLH